These 13 T cell receptor beta chains were sequenced from one sample in a study of Graves' ophthalmopathy and Graves' hyperthyroidism. Amplification from RNA transcripts yielded the TCR beta CDR3 regions. Amplification began with first-round RT-PCR using HTBI primers, then second-round multiplex PCR was performed. One entry per CDR3 protein results from TCRdb running MiXCR on the multiplex PCR reads. The sample holds about 370,000 distinct CDR3 sequences, about 16% seen once. The sequenced sample consisted of peripheral blood. These TCRs come from a woman between 18 and 29 years old with Graves' ophthalmopathy.

This clonotype appeared a few times. The J gene is TRBJ1-5, the V gene TRBV28; 7 bases align to TRBD1. Germline loops: CDR1 MDHEN, CDR2 SYDVKM. With 3 bases clipped from V and 6 bases from J, the junction kept 17 bases outside the gene matches. CDR3 length equals 18 residues. The CDR3 sequence is CASSLVGQVVNLGQPQHF. As DNA, the CDR3 is TGTGCCAGCAGTTTGGTTGGACAGGTGGTCAATTTGGGTCAGCCCCAGCATTTT.

This clonotype appeared many times. The chain recombines TRBV7-3 with TRBJ1-5; possibly TRBD1 for D (5 bases). The CDR3 has 16 amino acids. The germline CDR1 and CDR2 sequences are SGHTA and FQGTGA. V was trimmed by 5 bases and J by 0 bases, leaving 14 bases between them. The CDR3 is CASSGPPGHSNQPQHF. CDR3 sequence (DNA): TGTGCCAGCAGCGGCCCCCCAGGGCATAGCAATCAGCCCCAGCATTTT.

This clonotype was seen a handful of times. The genes are TRBV7-9 and TRBJ2-5; D is unclear. The germline V gene encodes CDR1 SEHNR and CDR2 FQNEAQ (reference sequence). This CDR3 spans 14 amino acids. The V gene lost 1 base and the J gene lost 5 bases, with 11 bases spanning the gap. CDR3 loop: CASSLVGHAETQYF. Here the CDR3 DNA reads TGTGCCAGCAGCTTAGTTGGCCACGCTGAGACCCAGTACTTC.

This clonotype came up many times. The chain combines TRBV29-1 with TRBJ1-5; D is unclear. The CDR3 is made up of 12 amino acids. Deletions cut 5 bases from V and 2 bases from J, with 7 bases between. The germline gives CDR1 SQVTM, CDR2 ANQGSEA. The CDR3 region has the DNA TGCAGCGTTAGTGAGGGCAATCAGCCCCAGCATTTT. Translated, it gives CSVSEGNQPQHF.

There are many counts of this clonotype. The gene calls are TRBV12-3 or TRBV12-4 and TRBJ1-5; D might be TRBD1 (5 bases). V lost 5 bases and J 3 bases, leaving 14 bases between the germline ends. This CDR3 spans 15 amino acids. The CDR3 DNA reads as TGTGCCAGCAGTCCCGGGGGAGGGCCCAATCAGCCCCAGCATTTT. Translating gives CASSPGGGPNQPQHF.

This clonotype was recorded at least ten times. This chain uses TRBV9 with TRBJ1-1; possibly TRBD1 for D (6 bases). Trimming shortened V by 8 bases and J by 6 bases, and 14 bases separated the two germline ends. The CDR3 is made up of 12 amino acids. Germline lookup yields CDR1 SGDLS and CDR2 YYNGEE. In nucleotides, the CDR3 is TGTGCCAGTAGCCGGGGGGCTTCTGAAGCTTTCTTT. Protein sequence: CASSRGASEAFF. The variable domain in full, with the rest retrieved from reference TRBV9 and TRBJ1-1, is DSGVTQTPKHLITATGQRVTLRCSPRSGDLSVYWYQQSLDQGLQFLIQYYNGEERAKGNILERFSAQQFPDLHSELNLSSLELGDSALYFCASSRGASEAFFGQGTRLTVV.

This clonotype occurred many times. V and J are TRBV27 and TRBJ2-7; TRBD2 matches at 7 bases. V lost 8 bases to trimming and J lost 3 bases; unmatched junction nucleotides: 4. This CDR3 is 12 amino acids long. Germline-derived CDR1 and CDR2 are MNHEY and SMNVEV (reference sequence). CDR3: CASGEGRYEQYF. Here the CDR3 DNA reads TGTGCCAGCGGGGAGGGACGCTACGAGCAGTACTTC.

The chain links TRBV28 to TRBJ1-2; no clear D. Trimming cost V 10 bases and J 8 bases, with 11 bases left between them. Germline CDR1 is MDHEN and CDR2 is SYDVKM. The CDR3 totals 10 residues. For the CDR3, the DNA is TGTGCCACCGTAGCGACGGGCTACACCTTC. Translated, it gives CATVATGYTF.

This clonotype was seen many times. The rearrangement uses TRBV27 and TRBJ1-1; no firm D call. The CDR3 is 14 amino acids. V was shortened by 1 base and J by 3 bases, with 9 bases between the two germline ends. The V gene's germline CDR1 is MNHEY and CDR2 SMNVEV (reference sequence). The CDR3 bases are TGTGCCAGCAGTTTATGGGGAGGTGACACTGAAGCTTTCTTT. It yields the protein CASSLWGGDTEAFF.

This clonotype was detected many times. The chain employs TRBV6-5 and TRBJ2-7; the D gene is possibly TRBD2 (6 bases). This CDR3 comprises 20 residues. V lost 1 base and J 0 bases, leaving 25 bases between the germline ends. Germline V gives CDR1 MNHEY, CDR2 SVGAGI. In nucleotides, the CDR3 is TGTGCCAGCAGTTACTTGAGGAGGGCCTCCGGGACTGGGACCTCCTACGAGCAGTACTTC. Encoded protein: CASSYLRRASGTGTSYEQYF.

The genes are TRBV12-3 or TRBV12-4 and TRBJ1-3, with D perhaps TRBD1 (5 bases). The CDR3 covers 18 residues. Trimming pared 6 bases from V and 4 bases from J, leaving 25 bases between. The CDR3 DNA is TGTGCCAGCAGGTCCAGCCGAAGGGGAATCCACTACGGAAACACCATATATTTT. The encoded protein is CASRSSRRGIHYGNTIYF.

This clonotype was recorded at least ten times. The chain has TRBV6-1 and TRBJ1-1; D not resolved. V was pared by 2 bases and J by 6 bases, with 10 bases between. The CDR3 spans 13 residues. CDR1 and CDR2 (germline): MNHNS, SASEGT. The CDR3 DNA sequence: TGTGCCAGCAGTGAACGGGGAGTTTCTGAAGCTTTCTTT. This gives the protein CASSERGVSEAFF.

This clonotype was seen repeatedly, ten times or more. The rearrangement joins TRBV28 to TRBJ1-6, with a possible D match to TRBD1 (5 bases). Germline-derived CDR1 and CDR2 are MDHEN and SYDVKM. Deletions cut 1 base from V and 9 bases from J, with 13 bases between. This CDR3 has 15 residues. The CDR3 region has the DNA TGTGCCAGCAGTTTATATCAGGGTGTGAGTTCACCCCTCCACTTT. It codes for CASSLYQGVSSPLHF.